This TCR beta chain derives from a study of T cells after yellow fever vaccination. This clonotype was found a few times. Its target is unknown. Study outcomes and limitations: Contamination of FACS-sorted repertoires by abundant clonotypes from the bulk population could occur. The booster response re-showed most primary clones: approximately 97% CD4, almost 90% CD8.

The CDR3 runs to 14 residues. Between the trimmed V and J ends, which lost 9 bases and 5 bases, there was a span of 20 bases. CDR1 is MNHEY, CDR2 SVGAGI, per germline. Production of TCR cDNA was by 5'RACE template switching, which also added a universal primer site and UMIs. TCRdb re-called the 5' RACE reads with MiXCR, one entry per CDR3 protein. Among about 320,000 distinct CDR3 sequences listed, approximately 12% were seen once. The sequencing used CD4+ T cells sorted from PBMCs, collected 45 days after the yellow fever booster vaccination. The TCR sequence derives from a man between 18 and 29 years old who received the YFV17D yellow fever vaccine. The rearrangement joins TRBV6-5 to TRBJ2-7, with D maybe TRBD2 (6 bases). CDR3 nucleotide sequence: TGTGCCAGTCACGCCGGGGGATCCCTACACGAGCAGTACTTC. This sequence encodes CASHAGGSLHEQYF.